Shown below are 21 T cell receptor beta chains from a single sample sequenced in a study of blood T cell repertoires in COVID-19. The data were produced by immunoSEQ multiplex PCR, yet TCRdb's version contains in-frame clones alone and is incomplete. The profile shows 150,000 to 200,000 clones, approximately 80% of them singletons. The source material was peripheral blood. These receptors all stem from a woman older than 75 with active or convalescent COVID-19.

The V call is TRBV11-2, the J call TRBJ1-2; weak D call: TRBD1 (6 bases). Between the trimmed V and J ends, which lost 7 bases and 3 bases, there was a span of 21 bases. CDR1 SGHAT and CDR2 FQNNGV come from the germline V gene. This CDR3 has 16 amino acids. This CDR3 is CASTDWSRGEDYGYTF. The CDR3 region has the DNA TGTGCCAGCACCGACTGGAGCAGGGGAGAAGACTATGGCTACACCTTC.

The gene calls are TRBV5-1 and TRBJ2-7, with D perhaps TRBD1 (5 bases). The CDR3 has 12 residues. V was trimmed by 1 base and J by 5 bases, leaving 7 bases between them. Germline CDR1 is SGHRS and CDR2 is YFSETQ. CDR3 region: CASSLIRDEQYF. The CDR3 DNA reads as TGCGCCAGCAGCTTGATCAGGGACGAGCAGTACTTC.

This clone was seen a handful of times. DNA for the CDR3: TGTGCCAGCAGCTTTCACAGGGGGAACACTGAAGCTTTCTTT. Protein: CASSFHRGNTEAFF. This rearrangement joins TRBV5-6 to TRBJ1-1; 7 bases align to TRBD1. V shed 2 bases, J shed 1 base, and the junction held 2 bases outside the gene matches. The V gene's germline CDR1 is SGHDT and CDR2 YYEEEE. The CDR3 extends over 14 amino acids.

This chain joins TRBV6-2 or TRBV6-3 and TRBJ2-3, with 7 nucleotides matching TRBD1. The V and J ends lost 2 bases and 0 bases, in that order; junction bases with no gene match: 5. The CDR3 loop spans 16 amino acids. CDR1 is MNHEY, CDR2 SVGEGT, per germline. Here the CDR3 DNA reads TGTGCCAGCAGTTACGACAGGGCCGCCAGCACAGATACGCAGTATTTT. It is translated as CASSYDRAASTDTQYF.

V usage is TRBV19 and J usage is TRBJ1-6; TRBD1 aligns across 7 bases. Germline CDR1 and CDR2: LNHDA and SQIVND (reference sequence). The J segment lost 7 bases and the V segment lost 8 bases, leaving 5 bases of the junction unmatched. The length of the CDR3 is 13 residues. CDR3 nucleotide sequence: TGTGCCAGTCGGGACAGCCTAAATTCACCCCTCCACTTT. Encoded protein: CASRDSLNSPLHF. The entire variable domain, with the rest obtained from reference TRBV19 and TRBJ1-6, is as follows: DGGITQSPKYLFRKEGQNVTLSCEQNLNHDAMYWYRQDPGQGLRLIYYSQIVNDFQKGDIAEGYSVSREKKESFPLTVTSAQKNPTAFYLCASRDSLNSPLHFGNGTRLTVT.

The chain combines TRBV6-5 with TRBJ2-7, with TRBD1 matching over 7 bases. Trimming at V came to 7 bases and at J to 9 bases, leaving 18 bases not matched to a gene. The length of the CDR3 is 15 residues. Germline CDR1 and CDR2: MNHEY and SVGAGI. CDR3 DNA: TGTGCCAGCACCCCCGGGACAGCTTCCCCTTGGGGGCAGTACTTC. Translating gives CASTPGTASPWGQYF.

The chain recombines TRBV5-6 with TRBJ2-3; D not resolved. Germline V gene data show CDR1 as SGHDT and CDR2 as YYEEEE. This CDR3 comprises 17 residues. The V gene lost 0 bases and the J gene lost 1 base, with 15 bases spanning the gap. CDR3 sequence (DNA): TGTGCCAGCAGCTTGGGCTCGAGTACCCACCGCACAGATACGCAGTATTTT. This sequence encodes CASSLGSSTHRTDTQYF.

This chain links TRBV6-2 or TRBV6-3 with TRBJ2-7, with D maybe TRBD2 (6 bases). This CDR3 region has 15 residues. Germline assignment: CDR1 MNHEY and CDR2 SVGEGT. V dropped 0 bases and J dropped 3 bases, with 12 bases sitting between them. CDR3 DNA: TGTGCCAGCAGTTACTCGGCAGGGACTCGCTACGAGCAGTACTTC. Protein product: CASSYSAGTRYEQYF.

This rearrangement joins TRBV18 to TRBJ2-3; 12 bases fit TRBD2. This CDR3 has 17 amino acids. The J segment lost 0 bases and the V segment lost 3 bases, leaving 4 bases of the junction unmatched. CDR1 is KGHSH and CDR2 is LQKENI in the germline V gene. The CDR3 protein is CASSPLAGGLSTDTQYF. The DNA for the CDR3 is TGTGCCAGCTCACCGCTAGCGGGGGGGCTAAGCACAGATACGCAGTATTTT. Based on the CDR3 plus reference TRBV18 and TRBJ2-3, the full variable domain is NAGVMQNPRHLVRRRGQEARLRCSPMKGHSHVYWYRQLPEEGLKFMVYLQKENIIDESGMPKERFSAEFPKEGPSILRIQQVVRGDSAAYFCASSPLAGGLSTDTQYFGPGTRLTVL.

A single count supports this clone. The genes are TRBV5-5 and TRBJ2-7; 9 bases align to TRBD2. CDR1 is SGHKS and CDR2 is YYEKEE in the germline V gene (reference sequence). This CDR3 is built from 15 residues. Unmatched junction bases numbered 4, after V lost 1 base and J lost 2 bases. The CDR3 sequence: CASSLWLAGTYEQYF. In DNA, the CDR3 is TGTGCCAGCAGCTTGTGGCTAGCGGGGACCTACGAGCAGTACTTC.

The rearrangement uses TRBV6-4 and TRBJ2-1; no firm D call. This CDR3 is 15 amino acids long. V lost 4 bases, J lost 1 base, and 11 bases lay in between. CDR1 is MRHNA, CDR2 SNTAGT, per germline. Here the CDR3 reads CASSVEIASYNEQFF. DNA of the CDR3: TGTGCCAGCAGTGTAGAAATAGCTTCCTACAATGAGCAGTTCTTC.

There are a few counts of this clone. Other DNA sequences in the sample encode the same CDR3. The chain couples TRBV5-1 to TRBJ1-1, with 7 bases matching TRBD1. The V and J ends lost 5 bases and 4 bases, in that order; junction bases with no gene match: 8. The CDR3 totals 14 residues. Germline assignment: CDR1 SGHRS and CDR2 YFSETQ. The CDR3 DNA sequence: TGCGCCAGCAGTCAGCAGGGGGTGGGCACTGAAGCTTTCTTT. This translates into CASSQQGVGTEAFF.

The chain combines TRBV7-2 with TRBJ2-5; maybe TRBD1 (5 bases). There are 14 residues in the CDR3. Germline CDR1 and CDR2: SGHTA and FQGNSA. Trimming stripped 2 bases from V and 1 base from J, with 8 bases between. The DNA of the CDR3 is TGTGCCAGCAGCTTACAGGGAATCCAAGAGACCCAGTACTTC. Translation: CASSLQGIQETQYF.

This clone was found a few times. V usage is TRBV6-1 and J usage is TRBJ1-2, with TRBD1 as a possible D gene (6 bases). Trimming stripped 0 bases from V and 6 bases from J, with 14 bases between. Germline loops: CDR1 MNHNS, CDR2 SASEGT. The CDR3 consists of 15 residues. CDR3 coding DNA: TGTGCCAGCAGTGAAGCTGTCGCAGGGGAGAATGGCTACACCTTC. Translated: CASSEAVAGENGYTF.

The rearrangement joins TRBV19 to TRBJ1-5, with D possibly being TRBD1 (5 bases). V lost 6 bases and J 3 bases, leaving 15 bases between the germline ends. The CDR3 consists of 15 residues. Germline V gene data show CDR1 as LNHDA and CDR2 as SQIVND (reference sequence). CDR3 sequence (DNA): TGTGCCAGTAGCCGCGTTTGGGACTTCAATCAGCCCCAGCATTTT. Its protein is CASSRVWDFNQPQHF. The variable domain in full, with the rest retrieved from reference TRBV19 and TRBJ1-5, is DGGITQSPKYLFRKEGQNVTLSCEQNLNHDAMYWYRQDPGQGLRLIYYSQIVNDFQKGDIAEGYSVSREKKESFPLTVTSAQKNPTAFYLCASSRVWDFNQPQHFGDGTRLSIL.

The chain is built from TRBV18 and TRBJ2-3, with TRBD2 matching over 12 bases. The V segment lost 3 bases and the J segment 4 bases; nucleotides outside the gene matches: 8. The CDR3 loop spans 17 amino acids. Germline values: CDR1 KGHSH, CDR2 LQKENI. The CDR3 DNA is TGTGCCAGCTCACCGAGCTGGACTAGCGGGGCCGCAGATACGCAGTATTTT. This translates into CASSPSWTSGAADTQYF.

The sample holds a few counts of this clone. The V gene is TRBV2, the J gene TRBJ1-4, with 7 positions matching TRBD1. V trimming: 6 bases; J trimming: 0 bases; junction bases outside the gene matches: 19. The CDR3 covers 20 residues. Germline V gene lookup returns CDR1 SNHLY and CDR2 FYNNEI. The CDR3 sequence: CASSPRAGTVNRSTNEKLFF. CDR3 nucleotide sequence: TGTGCCAGCAGCCCCAGGGCCGGGACAGTAAACCGGTCAACTAATGAAAAACTGTTTTTT.

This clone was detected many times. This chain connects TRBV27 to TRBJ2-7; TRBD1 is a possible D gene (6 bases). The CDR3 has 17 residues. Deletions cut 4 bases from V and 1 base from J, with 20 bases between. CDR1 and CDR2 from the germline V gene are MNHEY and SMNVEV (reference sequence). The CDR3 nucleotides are TGTGCCAGCAGTTCCCTTTCCGACAGGTACCAATCCTACGAGCAGTACTTC. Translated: CASSSLSDRYQSYEQYF.

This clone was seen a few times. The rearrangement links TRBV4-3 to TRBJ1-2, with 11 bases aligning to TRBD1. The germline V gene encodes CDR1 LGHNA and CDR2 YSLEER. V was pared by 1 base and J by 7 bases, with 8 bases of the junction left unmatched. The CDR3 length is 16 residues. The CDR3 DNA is TGCGCCAGCAGCCAAGTAACCGGGACAGGGGGACGTGGCTACACCTTC. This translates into CASSQVTGTGGRGYTF.

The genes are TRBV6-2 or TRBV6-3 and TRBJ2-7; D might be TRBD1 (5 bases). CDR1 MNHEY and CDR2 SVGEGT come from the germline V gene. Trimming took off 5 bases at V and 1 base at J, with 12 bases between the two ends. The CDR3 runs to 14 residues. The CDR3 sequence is CASSQFTGSYEQYF. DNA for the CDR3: TGTGCCAGCAGTCAGTTTACAGGTTCCTACGAGCAGTACTTC.

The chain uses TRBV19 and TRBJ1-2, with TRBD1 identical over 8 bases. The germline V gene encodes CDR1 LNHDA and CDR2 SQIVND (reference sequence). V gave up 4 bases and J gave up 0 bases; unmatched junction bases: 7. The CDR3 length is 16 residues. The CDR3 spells CASSTYGQGTNYGYTF. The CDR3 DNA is TGTGCCAGTAGTACGTACGGACAGGGAACTAACTATGGCTACACCTTC.